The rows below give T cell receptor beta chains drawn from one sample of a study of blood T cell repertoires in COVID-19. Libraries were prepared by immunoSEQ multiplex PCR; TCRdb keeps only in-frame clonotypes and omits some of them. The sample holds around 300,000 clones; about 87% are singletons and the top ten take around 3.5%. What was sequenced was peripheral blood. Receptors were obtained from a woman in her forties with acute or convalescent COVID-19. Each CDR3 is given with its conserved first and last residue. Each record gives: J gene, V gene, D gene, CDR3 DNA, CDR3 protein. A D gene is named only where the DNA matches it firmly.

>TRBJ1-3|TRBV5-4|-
TGTGCCAGCAGCGTCCGGGGGGAAGGGAACACCATATATTTT
CASSVRGEGNTIYF
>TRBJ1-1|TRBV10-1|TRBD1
TGCGCCAGCAGCCTGGGACAGATGAACACTGAAGCTTTCTTT
CASSLGQMNTEAFF
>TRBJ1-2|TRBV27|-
TGTGCCAGCAGTCGCCTTTCACTGGGAGCTAACTATGGCTACACCTTC
CASSRLSLGANYGYTF
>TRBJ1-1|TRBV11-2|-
TGTGCCAGCAGCTTACGGGGCGCGGGGGAAACTGAAGCTTTCTTT
CASSLRGAGETEAFF
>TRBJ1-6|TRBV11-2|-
TGTGCCAGCAGCCACCCCGACCACAGGACATCTTCACCCCTCCACTTT
CASSHPDHRTSSPLHF
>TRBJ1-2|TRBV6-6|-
TGTGCCAGCAGCCAAAGACAGTCTCGGGCCTTC
CASSQRQSRAF
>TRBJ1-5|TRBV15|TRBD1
TGTGCCACCAGCAGGGGACAGGGAGCCAATCAGCCCCAGCATTTT
CATSRGQGANQPQHF
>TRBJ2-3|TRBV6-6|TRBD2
TGTGCCAGCAGTAGGGGAGGACTAGCGGCATCAGATACGCAGTATTTT
CASSRGGLAASDTQYF
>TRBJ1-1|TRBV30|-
TGTGCCTGGAAGGCAGGGGTGAACACTGAAGCTTTCTTT
CAWKAGVNTEAFF
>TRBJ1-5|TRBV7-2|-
TGTGCCAGCAGCCCGCTCTCGGGCAATCAGCCCCAGCATTTT
CASSPLSGNQPQHF
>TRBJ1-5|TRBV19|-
TGTGCCAGTACCACAGGGTACAATCAGCCCCAGCATTTT
CASTTGYNQPQHF